The clone carrying this T cell receptor (beta chain) was recorded a few times. J was trimmed by 4 bases and V by 4 bases; bases with no gene match: 9. This CDR3 is built from 16 residues. Germline V gene lookup returns CDR1 MGHRA and CDR2 YSYEKL. This entry is derived from a study of T-cell reconstitution after alpha-beta-depleted transplantation in children. The authors prepared the TCRbeta library with unique molecular identifiers. TCRdb redid the calling of the PCR reads with MiXCR, one entry per CDR3 protein. This sample has roughly 310,000 distinct CDR3 sequences, with over 20% found just once. The origin of this receptor is a male patient aged 10 to 17 who had a stem cell transplant for acute lymphoblastic leukemia, so the T cells may come from the graft donor. Here the sequenced sample was PBMCs, mostly from graft donor cells, taken 180 days after TCRalphabeta/CD19-depleted stem cell transplant. J is TRBJ2-1 and V is TRBV4-1, with 8 bases matching TRBD2. The CDR3 is CASSRPGRAPYNEQFF. The DNA of the CDR3 is TGCGCCAGCAGCCGTCCCGGGAGGGCTCCTTACAATGAGCAGTTCTTC.